The 20 T cell receptor beta chains below were found in one sample sequenced in a study of OX40 agonist ivuxolimab in advanced cancers. Only in-frame clones appear in the TCRdb table, and some are missing; sequencing was by immunoSEQ multiplex PCR. The sample contains roughly 100,000 clones, roughly 88% of which appear only once. The sample in question was CD4+ or CD8+ T cells sorted from blood, obtained in a trial of the OX40 agonist ivuxolimab. The receptors were gathered from an adult with an advanced solid tumor such as melanoma, head and neck, liver or kidney cancer.

V is TRBV7-9 and J is TRBJ2-6, with D perhaps matching TRBD2 (6 bases). Germline values: CDR1 SEHNR, CDR2 FQNEAQ (reference sequence). The CDR3 covers 15 residues. Trimming shortened V by 4 bases and J by 0 bases, and 7 bases separated the two germline ends. CDR3 sequence reads: CASSSGDSGANVLTF. The CDR3 DNA is TGTGCCAGCAGCTCGGGGGACTCTGGGGCCAACGTCCTGACTTTC.

The CDR3 reads CASSPSSGRASTGELFF. DNA of the CDR3: TGTGCCAGCTCGCCCAGTAGCGGGAGGGCCTCAACCGGGGAGCTGTTTTTT. The V call is TRBV18, the J call TRBJ2-2, with 11 bases identical to TRBD2. The CDR3 runs 17 residues. V shed 6 bases and J 5 bases; nucleotides not matched to a gene: 11. Germline V gene lookup returns CDR1 KGHSH and CDR2 LQKENI.

The chain is built from TRBV4-1 and TRBJ1-6; 10 bases are shared with TRBD1. This CDR3 spans 18 amino acids. Germline lookup yields CDR1 MGHRA and CDR2 YSYEKL. V lost 2 bases, J lost 6 bases, and 10 bases stayed unmatched. CDR3 bases: TGCGCCAGCAGCCAACCTTTCCTCCGGGACAGGGGTAATTCACCCCTCCACTTT. It yields the protein CASSQPFLRDRGNSPLHF.

This sequence joins TRBV27 and TRBJ2-1; maybe TRBD2 (6 bases). V lost 5 bases, J lost 0 bases, and 26 bases lay in between. CDR3 length equals 20 residues. CDR1 and CDR2 from the germline V gene are MNHEY and SMNVEV (reference sequence). CDR3 sequence reads: CASSTLPKRVAVSSYNEQFF. The CDR3 DNA is TGTGCCAGCAGTACACTCCCGAAGCGGGTAGCGGTGAGCTCCTACAATGAGCAGTTCTTC.

The genes are TRBV5-1 and TRBJ2-1; 12 bases align to TRBD2. With V trimmed by 1 base and J by 7 bases, 3 bases remained unmatched. CDR1 and CDR2 from the germline V gene are SGHRS and YFSETQ. This CDR3 comprises 15 residues. In nucleotides, the CDR3 is TGCGCCAGCAGCTTGCGACTAGCGGGAGCAAATGAGCAGTTCTTC. Its translation is CASSLRLAGANEQFF.

The genes are TRBV7-8 and TRBJ2-5, with D possibly being TRBD2 (6 bases). Trimming pared 6 bases from V and 6 bases from J, leaving 17 bases between. In germline, CDR1 is SGHVS, CDR2 FQNEAQ. This CDR3 comprises 14 residues. CDR3 coding DNA: TGTGCCAGCAGTCGGAGGCGGGGAAGGCAGACCCAGTACTTC. Translated: CASSRRRGRQTQYF.

The chain joins TRBV19 to TRBJ1-1; a possible D gene is TRBD1 (5 bases). Germline CDR1 and CDR2: LNHDA and SQIVND (reference sequence). The CDR3 is 13 amino acids. V was shortened by 9 bases and J by 3 bases, with 14 bases between the two germline ends. CDR3: CASSYQGDTEAFF. CDR3 in DNA: TGTGCCAGCAGTTATCAGGGAGACACTGAAGCTTTCTTT.

The chain has TRBV30 and TRBJ2-5; 7 bases are a match to TRBD1. The J call is doubtful: the DNA matches TRBJ2-7 better. The V gene's germline CDR1 is GTSNPN and CDR2 SVGIG (reference sequence). The CDR3 is 15 amino acids. The CDR3 sequence is CAWSVIGTASYEQYF. The DNA for the CDR3 is TGTGCCTGGAGTGTAATCGGGACAGCCTCCTACGAGCAGTACTTC.

V usage is TRBV5-5 and J usage is TRBJ2-5; D perhaps matches TRBD1 (5 bases). Germline CDR1 is SGHKS and CDR2 is YYEKEE (reference sequence). The CDR3 runs to 17 residues. The ends were cut back, 0 bases at V and 4 bases at J, with 19 bases in the middle. CDR3 amino acids: CASSLVWSGIMGETQYF. The DNA of the CDR3 is TGTGCCAGCAGCTTGGTGTGGTCAGGGATTATGGGAGAGACCCAGTACTTC.

CDR3 amino acids: CACVLPAGLIYNEQFF. The CDR3 bases are TGTGCCTGCGTCCTCCCAGCGGGGCTCATCTACAATGAGCAGTTCTTC. The V gene is TRBV30, the J gene TRBJ2-1; 7 bases are a match to TRBD2. Germline trimming cut 6 bases from V and 3 bases from J; bases unmatched to any gene: 14. This CDR3 is built from 16 residues. Germline V gene sequence: CDR1 GTSNPN, CDR2 SVGIG (reference sequence). The variable domain in full, with the rest retrieved from reference TRBV30 and TRBJ2-1, is SQTIHQWPATLVQPVGSPLSLECTVEGTSNPNLYWYRQAAGRGLQLLFYSVGIGQISSEVPQNLSASRPQDRQFILSSKKLLLSDSGFYLCACVLPAGLIYNEQFFGPGTRLTVL.

This sequence joins TRBV30 and TRBJ1-5, with D hard to call. The CDR3 length is 15 residues. Trimming took 2 bases from V and 0 from J, leaving 11 bases between them. CDR1 is GTSNPN, CDR2 SVGIG, per germline (reference sequence). The DNA for the CDR3 is TGTGCCTGGAGTATCCCAGGCGATAGCAATCAGCCCCAGCATTTT. It specifies CAWSIPGDSNQPQHF.

This chain joins TRBV7-8 and TRBJ1-1, with D possibly TRBD1 on 5 matching bases. This CDR3 is built from 13 residues. V was trimmed by 8 bases and J by 3 bases, leaving 13 bases between them. The germline CDR1 and CDR2 sequences are SGHVS and FQNEAQ. CDR3 loop: CASHRHTDTEAFF. CDR3 nucleotide sequence: TGTGCCAGCCACAGGCACACGGACACTGAAGCTTTCTTT.

This clone has just a few counts. The chain carries TRBV5-1 and TRBJ2-1; possible D gene TRBD1, 6 bases. CDR1 is SGHRS, CDR2 YFSETQ, per germline. The germline V and J ends were trimmed by 4 bases and 7 bases, with 15 bases remaining between them. This CDR3 contains 14 residues. The CDR3 region is CASSPEDSRNEQFF. CDR3 coding DNA: TGCGCCAGCAGCCCTGAGGACAGTCGGAATGAGCAGTTCTTC.

V and J are TRBV4-1 and TRBJ2-1, with TRBD2 identical over 9 bases. With V trimmed by 1 base and J by 1 base, 5 bases remained unmatched. The CDR3 has 17 amino acids. Germline CDR1 MGHRA, CDR2 YSYEKL. CDR3 bases: TGCGCCAGCAGCCAAGCCCTAGCGGGGAGGTCCTACAATGAGCAGTTCTTC. Translation: CASSQALAGRSYNEQFF.

The chain has TRBV28 and TRBJ1-1; D remains ambiguous. Trimming took 8 bases from V and 0 from J, leaving 4 bases between them. The germline V gene has CDR1 MDHEN and CDR2 SYDVKM. The CDR3 length is 11 residues. In nucleotides, the CDR3 is TGTGCCAGCTTCTTGAACACTGAAGCTTTCTTT. Encoded protein: CASFLNTEAFF.

This rearrangement joins TRBV7-3 to TRBJ2-2; D is unresolved. The ends were cut back, 1 base at V and 6 bases at J, with 9 bases in the middle. In germline, CDR1 is SGHTA, CDR2 FQGTGA. The CDR3 spans 14 residues. The CDR3 reads CASSLNPTSGELFF. CDR3 sequence (DNA): TGTGCCAGCAGCTTAAACCCCACGTCCGGGGAGCTGTTTTTT.

The rearrangement joins TRBV5-1 to TRBJ2-5, with D perhaps assigned TRBD1 or TRBD2 (5 bases each). Germline V gene lookup returns CDR1 SGHRS and CDR2 YFSETQ. This CDR3 comprises 17 residues. V lost 4 bases and J lost 1, with 20 bases in between. DNA of the CDR3: TGCGCCAGCAGCGAAGTTCCCGGGGCGGCCCGCCAAGAGACCCAGTACTTC. Its translation: CASSEVPGAARQETQYF. Full variable domain (missing parts from reference TRBV5-1 and TRBJ2-5): KAGVTQTPRYLIKTRGQQVTLSCSPISGHRSVSWYQQTPGQGLQFLFEYFSETQRNKGNFPGRFSGRQFSNSRSEMNVSTLELGDSALYLCASSEVPGAARQETQYFGPGTRLLVL.

The CDR3 loop reads CASSSTGSNEKLFF. In DNA form, the CDR3 reads TGTGCCAGCAGCTCGACGGGATCTAATGAAAAACTGTTTTTT. The chain links TRBV5-6 to TRBJ1-4, with D hard to call. Trimming took off 3 bases at V and 3 bases at J, with 9 bases between the two ends. The CDR3 is 14 residues long. The germline V gene encodes CDR1 SGHDT and CDR2 YYEEEE.

This chain joins TRBV6-1 and TRBJ2-1; the match to TRBD1 covers 9 bases. CDR3 length: 13 residues. The junction had 6 bases not matched to a gene; V was cut back by 7 bases and J by 8 bases. Looked up from germline, CDR1 is MNHNS and CDR2 is SASEGT. As DNA, the CDR3 is TGTGCCAGCAACAGGGGGCACGGCTATGAGCAGTTCTTC. It yields the protein CASNRGHGYEQFF.

The V and J genes are TRBV27 and TRBJ2-7; D gene unclear. Germline V gene lookup returns CDR1 MNHEY and CDR2 SMNVEV (reference sequence). There are 12 residues in the CDR3. V shed 5 bases and J shed 7 bases, with 12 bases lying between them. The CDR3 DNA is TGTGCCAGCAGTCCCCCCGGAGCGGAGCAGTACTTC. Its protein is CASSPPGAEQYF.